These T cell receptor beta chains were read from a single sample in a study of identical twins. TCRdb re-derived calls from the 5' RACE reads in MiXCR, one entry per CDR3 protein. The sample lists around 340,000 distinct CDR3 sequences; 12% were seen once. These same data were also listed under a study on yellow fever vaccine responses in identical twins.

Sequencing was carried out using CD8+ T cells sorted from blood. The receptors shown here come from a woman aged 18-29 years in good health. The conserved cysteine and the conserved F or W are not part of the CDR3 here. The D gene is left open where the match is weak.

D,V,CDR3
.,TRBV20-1,SSTRPDKETQY
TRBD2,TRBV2,ASKTSEETQY
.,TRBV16,ASSQAKPLYNEQF
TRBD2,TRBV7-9,ASSPRTSGIGEQF
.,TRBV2,ASSDFRTTGELF
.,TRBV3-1,ASSPDGEPLF
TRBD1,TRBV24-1,ATGDSSYEQY
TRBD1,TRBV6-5,ASSYASRGLYEQY
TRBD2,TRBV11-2,ASSLTSGRSSEQY
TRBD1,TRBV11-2,ASSSDRLPSGANVLT
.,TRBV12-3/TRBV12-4,ASSLRAQGKETQY
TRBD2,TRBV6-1,ASQKLAGGQETQY
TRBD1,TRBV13,ASSSYPGTGPEKLF
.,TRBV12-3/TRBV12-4,ASSYGGNIQY
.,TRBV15,ATRSGYGYT
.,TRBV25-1,ASSEGGKLF
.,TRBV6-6,ASTPIWADTQY
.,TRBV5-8,ASSLGSPTEAF
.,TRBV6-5,ASSYGGGRDTQY
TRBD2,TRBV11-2,ASSFWPSGRPSADTQY
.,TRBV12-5,ASGQSNEGVAKNIQY
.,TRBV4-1,ASSQRGQNNGGELF
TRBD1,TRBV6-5,ASSYSGGDQPQH
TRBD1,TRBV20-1,SATSGTGGWDYYYNEQF
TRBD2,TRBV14,ASSQFLLGGDYNEQF
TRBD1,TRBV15,ATSRGEGQGGETQY
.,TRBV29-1,SVSSSNTGELF
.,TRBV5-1,ASSPDGDSNQPQH
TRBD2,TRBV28,ASSLFPLAGVVDEQY
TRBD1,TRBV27,ASSSRTGKGTEAF
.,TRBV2,ASSDATSYEQY
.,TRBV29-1,SALVISGANVLT
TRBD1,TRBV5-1,ASSPLDRVRETQY
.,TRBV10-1,ASSESRFTDTQY
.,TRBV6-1,ASSSTWGGSTDTQY